The rows below give T cell receptor beta chains drawn from one sample of a study of blood T cell repertoires in COVID-19. Sequencing used immunoSEQ multiplex PCR; TCRdb keeps in-frame clones, though not all of them. This sample has about 200,000 clones, with about 90% found just once. The material sequenced was PBMCs or T cells enriched from blood (not recorded which). All receptors come from a woman in her twenties or thirties with acute COVID-19. Each CDR3 is given with its conserved first and last residue. Each record gives: D gene, V gene, clone size, CDR3 length, J gene, CDR3 DNA, CDR3 protein. D genes are given only for firm matches. Clone size is given for some rows only: seen once, a few or many times, or a class if the clone is expanded.

D: TRBD1; V: TRBV5-4; size: -; length: 16; J: TRBJ2-6; DNA: TGTGCCAGCAGCCCAGGGACAGCCTCTGGGGCCAACGTCCTGACTTTC; CDR3: CASSPGTASGANVLTF
D: -; V: TRBV4-3; size: -; length: 17; J: TRBJ1-4; DNA: TGCGCCAGCAGCCAAAACCCCCCAGGGACAACTAATGAAAAACTGTTTTTT; CDR3: CASSQNPPGTTNEKLFF
D: -; V: TRBV18; size: -; length: 15; J: TRBJ1-1; DNA: TGTGCCAGCTCAATTAACGGGGTCCACAACACTGAAGCTTTCTTT; CDR3: CASSINGVHNTEAFF
D: -; V: TRBV7-8; size: once; length: 17; J: TRBJ1-6; DNA: TGTGCCAGCAGCTCCACCGGGACTCTACTGTCTAATTCACCCCTCCACTTT; CDR3: CASSSTGTLLSNSPLHF
D: TRBD1; V: TRBV19; size: -; length: 15; J: TRBJ2-7; DNA: TGTGCCAGTACCAAGGGGGGGACAGGGTTCCACGAGCAGTACTTC; CDR3: CASTKGGTGFHEQYF
D: -; V: TRBV4-3; size: -; length: 15; J: TRBJ1-3; DNA: TGCGCCAGCAGCCAAGATAGGAGCTCTGGAAACACCATATATTTT; CDR3: CASSQDRSSGNTIYF
D: TRBD1; V: TRBV6-5; size: -; length: 14; J: TRBJ1-2; DNA: TGTGCCAGCAGTCCAGGGACAGGGGGCAGAGGCTACACCTTC; CDR3: CASSPGTGGRGYTF
D: -; V: TRBV4-3; size: -; length: 16; J: TRBJ1-3; DNA: TGCGCCAGCAGCCAAGAGGTGAGCTACTCTGGAAACACCATATATTTT; CDR3: CASSQEVSYSGNTIYF
D: -; V: TRBV7-9; size: -; length: 16; J: TRBJ2-1; DNA: TGTGCCAGCAGCCCAAAGAGGCGTTTCTCCTACAATGAGCAGTTCTTC; CDR3: CASSPKRRFSYNEQFF
D: TRBD2; V: TRBV7-3; size: -; length: 17; J: TRBJ2-1; DNA: TGTGCCAGCAGCCCCTACCCTGGGGGGACTAGTCCCAATGAGCAGTTCTTC; CDR3: CASSPYPGGTSPNEQFF
D: TRBD1; V: TRBV2; size: -; length: 16; J: TRBJ1-1; DNA: TGTGCCAGCAGGCAAATGACAGGGAGGAGAAACACTGAAGCTTTCTTT; CDR3: CASRQMTGRRNTEAFF
D: -; V: TRBV5-8; size: -; length: 16; J: TRBJ2-1; DNA: TGTGCCAGCAGCGCCCTGTTGAGAGAGTTGTACAATGAGCAGTTCTTC; CDR3: CASSALLRELYNEQFF
D: -; V: TRBV6-5; size: -; length: 13; J: TRBJ1-2; DNA: TGTGCCAGCAGTAACCGGGACTGGGAAGGCTACACCTTC; CDR3: CASSNRDWEGYTF
D: -; V: TRBV2; size: -; length: 14; J: TRBJ1-6; DNA: TGTGCCAGCGGTACGAGCTCCTATAATTCACCCCTCCACTTT; CDR3: CASGTSSYNSPLHF
D: -; V: TRBV2; size: once; length: 15; J: TRBJ2-6; DNA: TGTGCCAGCAGTGAAGACAGGGCTGGGGCCAACGTCCTGACTTTC; CDR3: CASSEDRAGANVLTF
D: -; V: TRBV20-1; size: -; length: 15; J: TRBJ1-3; DNA: TGCAGTGCTAGTACGCGGGGGTTCTCTGGAAACACCATATATTTT; CDR3: CSASTRGFSGNTIYF
D: TRBD1; V: TRBV7-8; size: -; length: 18; J: TRBJ2-6; DNA: TGTGCCAGCAGAAGACAGGGGCGATCTGGTTCTGGGGCCAACGTCCTGACTTTC; CDR3: CASRRQGRSGSGANVLTF
D: -; V: TRBV11-2; size: -; length: 16; J: TRBJ2-7; DNA: TGTGCCAGCAGCTTAGGTCAGGTGGGGGCCACCTACGAGCAGTACTTC; CDR3: CASSLGQVGATYEQYF
D: -; V: TRBV6-6; size: -; length: 13; J: TRBJ1-5; DNA: TGTGCCAGCACCTCGGGGTCGGGGCAGCCCCAGCATTTT; CDR3: CASTSGSGQPQHF
D: -; V: TRBV20-1; size: -; length: 11; J: TRBJ1-1; DNA: TGCAGTGCTAGGGACACACTTGAAGCTTTCTTT; CDR3: CSARDTLEAFF
D: -; V: TRBV6-5; size: -; length: 12; J: TRBJ1-1; DNA: TGTGCCAGCAGGAAATCGCAGGGTGAAGCTTTCTTT; CDR3: CASRKSQGEAFF
D: -; V: TRBV3-1/TRBV3-2; size: -; length: 13; J: TRBJ1-4; DNA: TGTGCCAGCAGCCCCGACGGGTTTGAAAAACTGTTTTTT; CDR3: CASSPDGFEKLFF
D: TRBD2; V: TRBV25-1; size: -; length: 14; J: TRBJ2-1; DNA: TGTGCCAGCCGACGGCTAGCGGGGGGGAATGAGCAGTTCTTC; CDR3: CASRRLAGGNEQFF
D: TRBD1; V: TRBV5-1; size: -; length: 14; J: TRBJ2-7; DNA: TGCGCCAGCAGCTTAGGACAGGGAATTATCGAGCAGTACTTC; CDR3: CASSLGQGIIEQYF
D: TRBD1; V: TRBV3-1/TRBV3-2; size: -; length: 17; J: TRBJ1-2; DNA: TGTGCCAGCAGCCAAGAGATGGGACAGGGACGCAACTATGGCTACACCTTC; CDR3: CASSQEMGQGRNYGYTF
D: -; V: TRBV10-1; size: -; length: 14; J: TRBJ2-7; DNA: TGCGCCAGCAGTACCGGACACCGCTCCTACGAGCAGTACTTC; CDR3: CASSTGHRSYEQYF
D: TRBD1; V: TRBV4-1; size: -; length: 16; J: TRBJ1-2; DNA: TGCGCCAGCAGCGCCCGGACGCAGGGGGGCAACTATGGCTACACCTTC; CDR3: CASSARTQGGNYGYTF